The clone carrying this TCR beta chain was seen many times. Antigen: not known. For TCRbeta, the library was prepared with unique molecular identifiers. TCRdb fed the PCR reads into MiXCR, producing one record per CDR3 protein. There are under 70,000 distinct CDR3 sequences in the sample; roughly 11% occur only once, and under 15% lies in the top ten. This CDR3 spans 16 amino acids. Trimming removed 5 bases from V and 4 bases from J; junction bases left unmatched: 9. These data belong to a study of T-cell reconstitution after alpha-beta-depleted transplantation in children. General study findings and limits: About two months after transplant, alpha-beta T cells reportedly came from several hundred expanded graft clones. After one year, T-cell counts and TCRbeta diversity mostly came from new T cells.

The material was PBMCs, obtained before TCRalphabeta/CD19-depleted stem cell transplant. The chain combines TRBV12-3 or TRBV12-4 with TRBJ1-2, with 11 nucleotides matching TRBD1. The sequence was collected from a boy aged 5-17 years with acute myeloid leukemia, due to receive a stem cell transplant. The CDR3 sequence: CASSLQGGTGGYGYTF. The DNA of the CDR3 is TGTGCCAGCAGTCTCCAAGGAGGGACAGGGGGCTATGGCTACACCTTC.